These T cell receptor beta chains were read from a single sample in a study of blood T cell repertoires in COVID-19. Sequencing was performed with immunoSEQ multiplex PCR; in TCRdb, only in-frame clones are kept and a portion is missing. The sample has under 250,000 clones, around 82% seen once. Input material: peripheral blood. The receptors shown here come from a woman aged 40 to 49 with acute or convalescent COVID-19. CDR3s include the opening cysteine and the closing phenylalanine or tryptophan. A D gene is named only where the DNA matches it firmly. Rows give clone size only sometimes, using once, few, many, or a class for an expanded clone.

>TRBJ1-2|NA|TRBV5-6|NA
CASSPDIGGYTF
TGTGCCAGCAGCCCGGACATAGGTGGCTACACCTTC
>TRBJ2-3|NA|TRBV3-1/TRBV3-2|NA
CASSQVIVQGRDTQYF
TGTGCCAGCAGCCAAGTCATTGTACAGGGAAGAGATACGCAGTATTTT
>TRBJ1-4|NA|TRBV4-1|NA
CASSQDHGGDEKLFF
TGCGCCAGCAGCCAAGATCACGGCGGTGATGAAAAACTGTTTTTT
>TRBJ2-1|NA|TRBV5-6|TRBD1
CASSRVSPFGQGTHNEQFF
TGTGCCAGCAGCCGTGTGAGCCCCTTTGGACAGGGAACTCACAATGAGCAGTTCTTC
>TRBJ2-3|NA|TRBV7-6|TRBD2
CASSIRTSGSQLPDTQYF
TGTGCCAGCAGCATAAGGACTAGCGGGTCACAACTACCAGATACGCAGTATTTT
>TRBJ2-7|NA|TRBV5-1|NA
CASSLVYSRDSYEQYF
TGCGCCAGCAGCTTGGTTTACAGCCGGGACTCCTACGAGCAGTACTTC
>TRBJ2-3|NA|TRBV6-2/TRBV6-3|NA
CASSYETGRKSTDTQYF
TGTGCCAGCAGTTACGAGACGGGGAGAAAAAGCACAGATACGCAGTATTTT
>TRBJ1-4|few|TRBV3-1/TRBV3-2|NA
CASSPFRGGKLFF
TGTGCCAGCAGCCCATTCCGGGGGGGGAAACTGTTTTTT
>TRBJ2-7|few|TRBV2|NA
CAMQDGQTEQYF
TGTGCCATGCAGGACGGACAAACCGAGCAGTACTTC
>TRBJ1-6|NA|TRBV5-1|NA
CASSLQGPNSPLHF
TGCGCCAGCAGCTTGCAGGGCCCCAATTCACCCCTCCACTTT
>TRBJ2-3|NA|TRBV5-1|TRBD2
CASSLELLAGKDTQYF
TGCGCCAGCAGCTTGGAGTTACTAGCGGGGAAGGATACGCAGTATTTT
>TRBJ2-7|NA|TRBV18|TRBD1
CASSPRGQEGYEQYF
TGTGCCAGCTCACCAAGGGGACAGGAGGGATACGAGCAGTACTTC
>TRBJ2-1|NA|TRBV9|TRBD2
CASSVGGLSYNEQFF
TGTGCCAGCAGCGTCGGGGGACTATCCTACAATGAGCAGTTCTTC
>TRBJ1-2|many|TRBV24-1|TRBD1
CATSDNGGTGYGYTF
TGTGCCACCAGTGATAACGGAGGGACAGGGTATGGCTACACCTTC
>TRBJ1-1|NA|TRBV13|TRBD1
CASSASGTGNTEAFF
TGTGCCAGCAGCGCCTCCGGGACAGGGAACACTGAAGCTTTCTTT
>TRBJ2-7|NA|TRBV7-2|TRBD1
CASSLVLVGGNEQYF
TGTGCCAGCAGCTTAGTTTTGGTAGGGGGCAACGAGCAGTACTTC
>TRBJ1-4|few|TRBV3-1/TRBV3-2|NA
CASSQARGGEKLFF
TGTGCCAGCAGCCAAGCTAGGGGCGGTGAAAAACTGTTTTTT
>TRBJ1-5|few|TRBV29-1|NA
CSVRQGNQPQHF
TGCAGCGTCCGACAGGGCAATCAGCCCCAGCATTTT
>TRBJ1-2|NA|TRBV7-2|NA
CASSPQGSYGYTF
TGTGCCAGCAGCCCACAGGGCTCCTATGGCTACACCTTC
>TRBJ2-7|NA|TRBV7-8|NA
CASSLFSGDYSYEQYF
TGTGCCAGCAGCTTATTTTCAGGGGACTACTCCTACGAGCAGTACTTC
>TRBJ2-3|NA|TRBV6-5|NA
CASSNLDPADTQYF
TGTGCCAGCAGTAACCTAGATCCGGCAGATACGCAGTATTTT
>TRBJ2-7|NA|TRBV7-8|TRBD1
CASSPLGGQGYEQYF
TGTGCCAGCAGCCCATTGGGGGGACAGGGCTACGAGCAGTACTTC
>TRBJ1-5|few|TRBV19|NA
CASSIETGGRQPQHF
TGTGCCAGTAGTATAGAAACGGGAGGTAGGCAGCCCCAGCATTTT
>TRBJ2-3|NA|TRBV7-6|TRBD2
CASSLASGGITDTQYF
TGTGCCAGCAGCTTGGCTAGCGGGGGGATCACAGATACGCAGTATTTT
>TRBJ2-2|few|TRBV5-1|NA
CASSPGFRDTGELFF
TGCGCCAGCAGCCCAGGGTTTAGGGACACCGGGGAGCTGTTTTTT
>TRBJ1-1|NA|TRBV3-1/TRBV3-2|NA
CASSQERVGGVRIF
TGTGCCAGCAGCCAAGAAAGGGTAGGAGGGGTGCGGATCTTT
>TRBJ2-7|NA|TRBV7-9|NA
CASSSGPKATAGPYEQYF
TGTGCCAGCAGCTCCGGTCCTAAGGCGACCGCGGGACCCTACGAGCAGTACTTC
>TRBJ2-7|NA|TRBV5-4|TRBD2
CASSEGLALSYEQYF
TGTGCCAGCAGCGAGGGACTAGCGCTGTCCTACGAGCAGTACTTC
>TRBJ2-1|NA|TRBV21-1|NA
CASSNRQGQFF
TGTGCCAGCAGCAACAGGCAGGGTCAGTTCTTC
>TRBJ1-1|NA|TRBV9|NA
CASSVGQGMKAFF
TGTGCCAGCAGCGTAGGGCAGGGAATGAAAGCTTTCTTT
>TRBJ2-7|NA|TRBV18|TRBD1
CASSPLTGDGSYEQYF
TGTGCCAGCTCCCCCCTGACAGGGGATGGGTCCTACGAGCAGTACTTC
>TRBJ2-5|NA|TRBV15|TRBD2
CATSRESGRWGETQYF
TGTGCCACCAGCAGAGAGAGCGGGAGGTGGGGAGAGACCCAGTACTTC
>TRBJ2-7|once|TRBV10-2|TRBD2
CASSDTALGGVYEQYF
TGCGCCAGCAGTGACACTGCCCTGGGAGGGGTCTACGAGCAGTACTTC
>TRBJ2-5|NA|TRBV18|NA
CASSPRGDSVTQYF
TGTGCCAGCTCACCCAGGGGGGACAGCGTGACCCAGTACTTC
>TRBJ2-7|NA|TRBV14|NA
CASSQGSAGISEQYF
TGTGCCAGCAGCCAAGGTAGCGCCGGGATTAGCGAGCAGTACTTC
>TRBJ1-2|NA|TRBV19|NA
CASSVRGPYGYTF
TGTGCCAGTAGTGTGCGGGGTCCCTATGGCTACACCTTC
>TRBJ1-2|NA|TRBV19|NA
CASSIEGNYGYTF
TGTGCCAGTAGTATCGAGGGCAACTATGGCTACACCTTC
>TRBJ2-3|NA|TRBV19|TRBD2
CASSSRTSAPPDTQYF
TGTGCCAGTAGTTCCCGGACTAGCGCCCCACCAGATACGCAGTATTTT
>TRBJ2-7|NA|TRBV6-5|NA
CASRASRDWGVEQYF
TGTGCCAGCAGGGCCAGTCGGGACTGGGGCGTCGAGCAGTACTTC